The sequence of this TCR beta chain was determined in a study of shared T cell receptors in the human thymus. Sequenced by immunoSEQ multiplex PCR; TCRdb stores in-frame clones only, minus some. This table has some 640,000 clones, about 89% appearing once. This CDR3 spans 16 amino acids. Germline CDR1 is MGHDK and CDR2 is SYGVNS. These sequences were also reported in another study, on human thymus T cells. That paper states: Resections removed during corrective heart surgery provided the thymus tissue used. Biased V and J segment usage appeared in thymus and peripheral blood. Thymic TCR repertoires of unrelated people reportedly overlapped highly.

The source is a boy less than two years old with a congenital heart defect. Sequencing input: thymocytes. The V and J genes are TRBV25-1 and TRBJ2-5; TRBD1 agrees at 10 bases. Gene TRBJ2-7 matches the end of the DNA better, so the J call may be wrong. CDR3 loop: CASIPPGQGTTYEQYF. The CDR3 DNA follows: TGTGCCAGCATTCCCCCGGGACAGGGGACCACCTACGAGCAGTACTTC.